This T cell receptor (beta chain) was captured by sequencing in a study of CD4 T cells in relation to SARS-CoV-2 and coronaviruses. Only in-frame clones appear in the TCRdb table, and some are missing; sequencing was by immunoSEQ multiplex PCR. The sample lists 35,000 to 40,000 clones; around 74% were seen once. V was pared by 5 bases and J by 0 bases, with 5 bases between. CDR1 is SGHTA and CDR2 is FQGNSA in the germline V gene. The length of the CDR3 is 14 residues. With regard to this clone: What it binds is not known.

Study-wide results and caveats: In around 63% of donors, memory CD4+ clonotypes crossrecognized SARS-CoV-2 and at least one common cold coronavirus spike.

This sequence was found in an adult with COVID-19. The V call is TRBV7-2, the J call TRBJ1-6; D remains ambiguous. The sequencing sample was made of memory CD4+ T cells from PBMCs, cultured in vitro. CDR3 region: CASSRSSYNSPLHF. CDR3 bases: TGTGCCAGCAGCCGTAGCTCCTATAATTCACCCCTCCACTTT. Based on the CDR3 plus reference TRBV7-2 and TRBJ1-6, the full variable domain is GAGVSQSPSNKVTEKGKDVELRCDPISGHTALYWYRQSLGQGLEFLIYFQGNSAPDKSGLPSDRFSAERTGGSVSTLTIQRTQQEDSAVYLCASSRSSYNSPLHFGNGTRLTVT.